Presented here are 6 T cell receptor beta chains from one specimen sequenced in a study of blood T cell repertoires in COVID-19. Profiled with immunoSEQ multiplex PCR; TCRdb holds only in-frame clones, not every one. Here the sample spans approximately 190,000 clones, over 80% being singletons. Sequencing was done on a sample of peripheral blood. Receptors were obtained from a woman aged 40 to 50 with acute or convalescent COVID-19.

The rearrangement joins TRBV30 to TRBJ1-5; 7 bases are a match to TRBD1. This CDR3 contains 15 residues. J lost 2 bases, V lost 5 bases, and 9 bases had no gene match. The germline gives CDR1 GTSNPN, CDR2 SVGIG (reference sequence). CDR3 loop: CAWQIGDSGNQPQHF. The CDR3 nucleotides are TGTGCCTGGCAAATCGGGGACAGCGGCAATCAGCCCCAGCATTTT. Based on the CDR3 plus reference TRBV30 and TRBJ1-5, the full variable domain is SQTIHQWPATLVQPVGSPLSLECTVEGTSNPNLYWYRQAAGRGLQLLFYSVGIGQISSEVPQNLSASRPQDRQFILSSKKLLLSDSGFYLCAWQIGDSGNQPQHFGDGTRLSIL.

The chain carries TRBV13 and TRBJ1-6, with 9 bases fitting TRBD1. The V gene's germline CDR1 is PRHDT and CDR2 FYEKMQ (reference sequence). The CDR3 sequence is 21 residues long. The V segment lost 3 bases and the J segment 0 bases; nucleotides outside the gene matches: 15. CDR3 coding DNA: TGTGCCAGCAGCTTTTCGCCCGCGGGACAGGGTTCATTCTCCTATAATTCACCCCTCCACTTT. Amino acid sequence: CASSFSPAGQGSFSYNSPLHF.

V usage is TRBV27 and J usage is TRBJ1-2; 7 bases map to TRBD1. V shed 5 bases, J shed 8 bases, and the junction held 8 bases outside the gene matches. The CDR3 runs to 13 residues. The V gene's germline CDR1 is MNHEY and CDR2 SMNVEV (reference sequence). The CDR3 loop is CASSPRGARGYTF. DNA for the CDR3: TGTGCCAGCAGTCCCAGGGGGGCGCGAGGCTACACCTTC.

CDR3 coding DNA: TGCAGCGTTGAAGAGTCGGGAGGTCCCAGCTCCTACAATGAGCAGTTCTTC. It yields the protein CSVEESGGPSSYNEQFF. The V and J genes are TRBV29-1 and TRBJ2-1; TRBD2 agrees at 7 bases. The CDR3 is 17 amino acids. The V segment lost 0 bases and the J segment 0 bases; nucleotides outside the gene matches: 8. Germline loops: CDR1 SQVTM, CDR2 ANQGSEA.

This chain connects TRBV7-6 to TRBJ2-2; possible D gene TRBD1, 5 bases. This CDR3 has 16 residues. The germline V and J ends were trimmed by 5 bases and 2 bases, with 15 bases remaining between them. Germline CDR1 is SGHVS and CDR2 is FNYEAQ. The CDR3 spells CASSPDSPFNTGELFF. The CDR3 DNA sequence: TGTGCCAGCAGCCCCGACAGCCCATTCAACACCGGGGAGCTGTTTTTT.

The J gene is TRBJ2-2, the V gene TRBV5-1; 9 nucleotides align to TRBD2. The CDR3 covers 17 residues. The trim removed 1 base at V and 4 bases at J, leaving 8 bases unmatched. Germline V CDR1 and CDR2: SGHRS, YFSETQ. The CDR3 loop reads CASSLISGGPTTGELFF. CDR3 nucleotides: TGCGCCAGCAGCTTGATAAGCGGGGGGCCCACCACCGGGGAGCTGTTTTTT. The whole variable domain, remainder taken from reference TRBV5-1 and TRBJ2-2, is KAGVTQTPRYLIKTRGQQVTLSCSPISGHRSVSWYQQTPGQGLQFLFEYFSETQRNKGNFPGRFSGRQFSNSRSEMNVSTLELGDSALYLCASSLISGGPTTGELFFGEGSRLTVL.